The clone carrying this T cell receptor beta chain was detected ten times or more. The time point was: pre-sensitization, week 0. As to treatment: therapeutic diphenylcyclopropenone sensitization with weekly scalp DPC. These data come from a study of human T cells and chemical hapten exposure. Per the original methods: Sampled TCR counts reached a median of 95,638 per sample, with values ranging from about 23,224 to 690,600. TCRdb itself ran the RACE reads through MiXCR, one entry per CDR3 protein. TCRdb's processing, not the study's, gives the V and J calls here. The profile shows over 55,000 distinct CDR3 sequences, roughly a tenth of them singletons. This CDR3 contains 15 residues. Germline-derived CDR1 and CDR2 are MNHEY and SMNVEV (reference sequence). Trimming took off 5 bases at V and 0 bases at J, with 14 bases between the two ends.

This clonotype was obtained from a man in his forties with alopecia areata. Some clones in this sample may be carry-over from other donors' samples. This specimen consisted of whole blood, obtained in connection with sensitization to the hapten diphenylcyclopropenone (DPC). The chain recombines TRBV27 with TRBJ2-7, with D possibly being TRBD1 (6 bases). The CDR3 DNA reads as TGTGCCAGCAGTCCCGACAGGACCTTCTCCTACGAGCAGTACTTC. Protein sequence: CASSPDRTFSYEQYF.